This T cell receptor (beta chain) was identified in a study of cytomegalovirus exposure and HLA in healthy donors. Study as a whole: Of the donors genotyped, approximately 400 in all, 75% to 85% fell in the Caucasian-associated ancestry cluster.

V lost 4 bases and J lost 3; bases outside the gene matches: 6. The CDR3 length is 15 residues. Germline CDR1 is SGHRS and CDR2 is YFSETQ. A multiplex PCR was run with 60 Vbeta primers and 13 Jbeta primers. Method: immunoSEQ multiplex PCR; TCRdb's copy keeps in-frame clones and lacks some. Of about 200,000 clones in the sample, about 80% were seen once. V is TRBV5-1 and J is TRBJ2-7; 11 bases agree with TRBD2. This clonotype was sampled from a woman in her twenties or thirties in good health and CMV-seronegative. Specimen: PBMCs. This CDR3 reads CASSLTSGVSYEQYF. In nucleotides, the CDR3 is TGCGCCAGCAGCCTGACTAGCGGGGTGAGCTACGAGCAGTACTTC.